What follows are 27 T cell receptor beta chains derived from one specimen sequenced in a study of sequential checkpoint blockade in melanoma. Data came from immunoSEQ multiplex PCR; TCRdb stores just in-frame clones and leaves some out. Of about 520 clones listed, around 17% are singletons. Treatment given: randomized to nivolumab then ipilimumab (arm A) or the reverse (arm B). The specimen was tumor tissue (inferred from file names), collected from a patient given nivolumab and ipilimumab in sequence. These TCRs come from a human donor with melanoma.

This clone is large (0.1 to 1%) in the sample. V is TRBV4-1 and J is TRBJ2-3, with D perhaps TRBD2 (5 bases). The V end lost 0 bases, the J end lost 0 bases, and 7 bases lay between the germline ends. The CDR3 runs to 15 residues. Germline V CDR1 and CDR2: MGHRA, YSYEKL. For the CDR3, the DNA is TGCGCCAGCAGCCAAGATCCGGGGAGCACAGATACGCAGTATTTT. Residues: CASSQDPGSTDTQYF.

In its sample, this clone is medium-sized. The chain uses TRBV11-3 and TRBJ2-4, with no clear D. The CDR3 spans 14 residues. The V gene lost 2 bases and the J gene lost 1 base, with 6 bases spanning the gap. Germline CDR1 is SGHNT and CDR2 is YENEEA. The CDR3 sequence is CASSLNWAKNIQYF. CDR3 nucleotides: TGTGCCAGCAGCTTAAACTGGGCCAAAAACATTCAGTACTTC.

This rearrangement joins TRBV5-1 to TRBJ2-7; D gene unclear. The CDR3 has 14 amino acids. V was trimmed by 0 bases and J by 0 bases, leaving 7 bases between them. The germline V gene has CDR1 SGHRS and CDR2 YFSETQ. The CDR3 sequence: CASSLGPFSYEQYF. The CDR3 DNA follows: TGCGCCAGCAGCTTGGGACCATTCTCCTACGAGCAGTACTTC.

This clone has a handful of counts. In DNA, the CDR3 is TGTGCCAGTAGTCCGGGACCGATCGGGGAGCTGTTTTTT. Protein product: CASSPGPIGELFF. This sequence joins TRBV19 and TRBJ2-2, with D possibly called TRBD1 or TRBD2 (5 bases each). Germline V gene sequence: CDR1 LNHDA, CDR2 SQIVND (reference sequence). This CDR3 has 13 amino acids. V lost 5 bases to trimming and J lost 7 bases, with 11 bases between them.

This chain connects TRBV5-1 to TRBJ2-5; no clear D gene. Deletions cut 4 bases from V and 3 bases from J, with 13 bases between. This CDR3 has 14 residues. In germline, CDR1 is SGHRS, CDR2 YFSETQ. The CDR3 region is CASSLGSGEETQYF. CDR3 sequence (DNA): TGCGCCAGCAGCCTTGGTTCCGGCGAAGAGACCCAGTACTTC.

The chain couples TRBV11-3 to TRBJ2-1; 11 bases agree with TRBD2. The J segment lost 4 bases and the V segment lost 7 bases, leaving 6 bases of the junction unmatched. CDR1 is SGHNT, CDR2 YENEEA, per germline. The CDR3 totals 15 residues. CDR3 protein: CASTLGLAEYNEQFF. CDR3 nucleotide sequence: TGTGCCAGCACTCTGGGACTAGCGGAATACAATGAGCAGTTCTTC. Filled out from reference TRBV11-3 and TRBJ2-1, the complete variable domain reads EAGVVQSPRYKIIEKKQPVAFWCNPISGHNTLYWYLQNLGQGPELLIRYENEEAVDDSQLPKDRFSAERLKGVDSTLKIQPAELGDSAVYLCASTLGLAEYNEQFFGPGTRLTVL.

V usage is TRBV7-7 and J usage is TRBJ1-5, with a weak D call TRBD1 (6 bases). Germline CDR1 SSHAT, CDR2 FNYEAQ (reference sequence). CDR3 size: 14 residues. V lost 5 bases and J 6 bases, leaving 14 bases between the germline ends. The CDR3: CASSQAGVGQPQHF. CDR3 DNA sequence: TGTGCCAGCAGCCAAGCAGGGGTCGGTCAGCCCCAGCATTTT.

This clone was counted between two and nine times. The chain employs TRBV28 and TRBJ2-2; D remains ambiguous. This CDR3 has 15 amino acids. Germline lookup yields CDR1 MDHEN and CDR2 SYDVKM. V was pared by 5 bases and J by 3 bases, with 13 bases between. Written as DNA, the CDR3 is TGTGCCAGCAGTCCCCCGCGAACATACACCGGGGAGCTGTTTTTT. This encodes CASSPPRTYTGELFF. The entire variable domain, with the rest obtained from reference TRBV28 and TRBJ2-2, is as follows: DVKVTQSSRYLVKRTGEKVFLECVQDMDHENMFWYRQDPGLGLRLIYFSYDVKMKEKGDIPEGYSVSREKKERFSLILESASTNQTSMYLCASSPPRTYTGELFFGEGSRLTVL.

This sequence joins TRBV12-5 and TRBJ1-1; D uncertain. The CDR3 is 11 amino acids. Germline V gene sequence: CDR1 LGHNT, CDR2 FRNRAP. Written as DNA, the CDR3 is TGTGCCAGCGGGGTGAACACTGAAGCTTTCTTT. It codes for CASGVNTEAFF.

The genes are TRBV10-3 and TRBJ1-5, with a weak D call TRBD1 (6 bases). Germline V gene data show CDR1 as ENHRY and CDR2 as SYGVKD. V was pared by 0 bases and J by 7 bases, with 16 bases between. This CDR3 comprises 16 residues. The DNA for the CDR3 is TGTGCCATCAGTGAGTCAGGGTTACAGGGCGAGCAGCCCCAGCATTTT. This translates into CAISESGLQGEQPQHF.

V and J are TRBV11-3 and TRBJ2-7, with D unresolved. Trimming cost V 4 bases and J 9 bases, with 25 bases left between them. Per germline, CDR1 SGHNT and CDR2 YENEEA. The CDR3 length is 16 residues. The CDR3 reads CASSSHKDRGPFVQYF. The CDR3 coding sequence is TGTGCCAGCAGCTCTCACAAGGACCGCGGCCCTTTTGTGCAGTACTTC.

CDR3 sequence: CAWSVQGGRQPQHF. DNA of the CDR3: TGTGCCTGGAGTGTGCAGGGGGGGAGGCAGCCCCAGCATTTT. This rearrangement joins TRBV30 to TRBJ1-5; 7 nucleotides match TRBD1. The CDR3 totals 14 residues. Germline CDR1 GTSNPN, CDR2 SVGIG (reference sequence). V trimming: 0 bases; J trimming: 7 bases; junction bases outside the gene matches: 6.

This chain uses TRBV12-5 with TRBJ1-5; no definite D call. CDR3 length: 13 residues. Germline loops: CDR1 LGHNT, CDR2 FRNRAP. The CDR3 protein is CAPFGQSNQPQHF. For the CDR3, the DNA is TGTGCCCCGTTCGGCCAGAGCAATCAGCCCCAGCATTTT.

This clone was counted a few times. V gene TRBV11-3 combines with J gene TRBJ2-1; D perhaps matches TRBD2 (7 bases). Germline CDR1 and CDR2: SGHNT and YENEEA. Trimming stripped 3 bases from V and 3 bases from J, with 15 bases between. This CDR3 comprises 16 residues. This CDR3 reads CASSFQGGGIYNEQFF. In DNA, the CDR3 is TGTGCCAGCAGCTTTCAAGGGGGGGGAATCTACAATGAGCAGTTCTTC.

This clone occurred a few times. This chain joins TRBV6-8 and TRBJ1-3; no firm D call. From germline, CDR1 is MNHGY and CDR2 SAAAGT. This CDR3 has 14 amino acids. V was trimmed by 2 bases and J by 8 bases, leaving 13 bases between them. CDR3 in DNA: TGTGCCAGCAGTTACAGTACTCTCGGCGACACCATATATTTT. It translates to CASSYSTLGDTIYF.

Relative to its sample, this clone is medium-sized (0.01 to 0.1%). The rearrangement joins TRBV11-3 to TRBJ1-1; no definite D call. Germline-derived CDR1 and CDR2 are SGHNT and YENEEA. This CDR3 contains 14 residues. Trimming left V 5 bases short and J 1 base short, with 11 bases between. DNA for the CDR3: TGTGCCAGCAGCCTGGGTACTTCGAACACTGAAGCTTTCTTT. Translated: CASSLGTSNTEAFF. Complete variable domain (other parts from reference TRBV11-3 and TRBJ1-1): EAGVVQSPRYKIIEKKQPVAFWCNPISGHNTLYWYLQNLGQGPELLIRYENEEAVDDSQLPKDRFSAERLKGVDSTLKIQPAELGDSAVYLCASSLGTSNTEAFFGQGTRLTVV.

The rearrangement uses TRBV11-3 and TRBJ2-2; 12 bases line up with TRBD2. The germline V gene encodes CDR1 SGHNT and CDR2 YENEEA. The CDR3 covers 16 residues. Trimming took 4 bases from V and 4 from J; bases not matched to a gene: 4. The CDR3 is CASSSGLAGLTGELFF. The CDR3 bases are TGTGCCAGCAGCTCCGGACTAGCGGGGCTCACCGGGGAGCTGTTTTTT.

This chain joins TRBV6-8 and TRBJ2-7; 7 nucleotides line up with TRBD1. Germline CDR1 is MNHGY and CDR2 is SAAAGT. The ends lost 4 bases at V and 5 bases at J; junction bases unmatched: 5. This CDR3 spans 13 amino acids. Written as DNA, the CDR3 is TGTGCCAGCAGTTTCGACAGGGACCACGAGCAGTACTTC. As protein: CASSFDRDHEQYF.

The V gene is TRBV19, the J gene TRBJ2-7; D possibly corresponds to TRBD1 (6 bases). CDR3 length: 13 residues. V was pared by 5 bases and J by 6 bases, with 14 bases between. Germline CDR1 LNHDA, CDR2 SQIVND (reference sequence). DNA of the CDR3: TGTGCCAGTAGTCTATCCCTGGGGGCCGAGCAGTACTTC. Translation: CASSLSLGAEQYF.

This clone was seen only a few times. CDR3 DNA: TGCGCCAGCAGCTTCCTCCATCTATACCCCTACAATGAGCAGTTCTTC. It translates to CASSFLHLYPYNEQFF. This sequence joins TRBV5-1 and TRBJ2-1; D not certain. Trimming pared 2 bases from V and 2 bases from J, leaving 14 bases between. This CDR3 is 16 amino acids long. CDR1 and CDR2 from the germline V gene are SGHRS and YFSETQ.

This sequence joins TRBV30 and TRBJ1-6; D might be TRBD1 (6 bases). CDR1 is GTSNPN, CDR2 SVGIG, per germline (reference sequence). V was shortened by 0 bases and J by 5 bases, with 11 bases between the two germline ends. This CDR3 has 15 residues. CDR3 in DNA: TGTGCCTGGAGTGTACTTGGGACAAATAATTCACCCCTCCACTTT. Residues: CAWSVLGTNNSPLHF.

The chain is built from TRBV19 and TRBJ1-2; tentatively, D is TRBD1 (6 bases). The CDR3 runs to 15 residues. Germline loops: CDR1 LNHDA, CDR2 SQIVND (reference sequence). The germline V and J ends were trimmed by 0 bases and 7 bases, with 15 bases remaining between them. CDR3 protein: CASSIDPQGTTGYTF. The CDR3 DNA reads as TGTGCCAGTAGTATAGATCCTCAGGGGACGACTGGCTACACCTTC.

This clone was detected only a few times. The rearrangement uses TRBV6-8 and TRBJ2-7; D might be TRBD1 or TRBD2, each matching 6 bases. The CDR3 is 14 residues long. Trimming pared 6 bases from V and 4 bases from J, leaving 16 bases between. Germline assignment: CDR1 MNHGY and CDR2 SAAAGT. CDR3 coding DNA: TGTGCCAGCAGGTCCCCTCGGGGGCGGTACGAGCAGTACTTC. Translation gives CASRSPRGRYEQYF.

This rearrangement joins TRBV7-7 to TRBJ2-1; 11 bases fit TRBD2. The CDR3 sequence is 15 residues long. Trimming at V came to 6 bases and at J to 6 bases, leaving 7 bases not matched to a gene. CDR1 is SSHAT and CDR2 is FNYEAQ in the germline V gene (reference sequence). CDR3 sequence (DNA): TGTGCCAGCAGTTTAACTAGCGGGGGAACCAATGAGCAGTTCTTC. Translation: CASSLTSGGTNEQFF. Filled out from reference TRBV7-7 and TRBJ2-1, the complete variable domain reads GAGVSQSPRYKVTKRGQDVTLRCDPISSHATLYWYQQALGQGPEFLTYFNYEAQPDKSGLPSDRFSAERPEGSISTLTIQRTEQRDSAMYRCASSLTSGGTNEQFFGPGTRLTVL.

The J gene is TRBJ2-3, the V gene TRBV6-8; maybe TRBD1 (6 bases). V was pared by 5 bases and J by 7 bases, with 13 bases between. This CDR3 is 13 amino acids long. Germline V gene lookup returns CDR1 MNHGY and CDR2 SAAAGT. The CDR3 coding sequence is TGTGCCAGCAGTAGACAGGCCCCGAATACGCAGTATTTT. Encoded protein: CASSRQAPNTQYF.

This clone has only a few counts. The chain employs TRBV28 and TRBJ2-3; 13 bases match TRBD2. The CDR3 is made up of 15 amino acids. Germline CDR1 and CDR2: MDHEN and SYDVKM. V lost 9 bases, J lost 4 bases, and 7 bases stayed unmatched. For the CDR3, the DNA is TGTGCCAGTAGGACTAGCGGGAGTTTCTCAGATACGCAGTATTTT. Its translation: CASRTSGSFSDTQYF. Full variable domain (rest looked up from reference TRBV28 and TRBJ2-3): DVKVTQSSRYLVKRTGEKVFLECVQDMDHENMFWYRQDPGLGLRLIYFSYDVKMKEKGDIPEGYSVSREKKERFSLILESASTNQTSMYLCASRTSGSFSDTQYFGPGTRLTVL.

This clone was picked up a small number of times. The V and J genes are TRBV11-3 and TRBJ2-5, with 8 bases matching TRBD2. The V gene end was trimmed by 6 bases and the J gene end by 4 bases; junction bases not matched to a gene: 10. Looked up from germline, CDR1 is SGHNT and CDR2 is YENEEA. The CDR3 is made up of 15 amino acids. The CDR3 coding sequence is TGTGCCAGCAGTACTACCGGGACTAGTGGAGAGACCCAGTACTTC. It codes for CASSTTGTSGETQYF.